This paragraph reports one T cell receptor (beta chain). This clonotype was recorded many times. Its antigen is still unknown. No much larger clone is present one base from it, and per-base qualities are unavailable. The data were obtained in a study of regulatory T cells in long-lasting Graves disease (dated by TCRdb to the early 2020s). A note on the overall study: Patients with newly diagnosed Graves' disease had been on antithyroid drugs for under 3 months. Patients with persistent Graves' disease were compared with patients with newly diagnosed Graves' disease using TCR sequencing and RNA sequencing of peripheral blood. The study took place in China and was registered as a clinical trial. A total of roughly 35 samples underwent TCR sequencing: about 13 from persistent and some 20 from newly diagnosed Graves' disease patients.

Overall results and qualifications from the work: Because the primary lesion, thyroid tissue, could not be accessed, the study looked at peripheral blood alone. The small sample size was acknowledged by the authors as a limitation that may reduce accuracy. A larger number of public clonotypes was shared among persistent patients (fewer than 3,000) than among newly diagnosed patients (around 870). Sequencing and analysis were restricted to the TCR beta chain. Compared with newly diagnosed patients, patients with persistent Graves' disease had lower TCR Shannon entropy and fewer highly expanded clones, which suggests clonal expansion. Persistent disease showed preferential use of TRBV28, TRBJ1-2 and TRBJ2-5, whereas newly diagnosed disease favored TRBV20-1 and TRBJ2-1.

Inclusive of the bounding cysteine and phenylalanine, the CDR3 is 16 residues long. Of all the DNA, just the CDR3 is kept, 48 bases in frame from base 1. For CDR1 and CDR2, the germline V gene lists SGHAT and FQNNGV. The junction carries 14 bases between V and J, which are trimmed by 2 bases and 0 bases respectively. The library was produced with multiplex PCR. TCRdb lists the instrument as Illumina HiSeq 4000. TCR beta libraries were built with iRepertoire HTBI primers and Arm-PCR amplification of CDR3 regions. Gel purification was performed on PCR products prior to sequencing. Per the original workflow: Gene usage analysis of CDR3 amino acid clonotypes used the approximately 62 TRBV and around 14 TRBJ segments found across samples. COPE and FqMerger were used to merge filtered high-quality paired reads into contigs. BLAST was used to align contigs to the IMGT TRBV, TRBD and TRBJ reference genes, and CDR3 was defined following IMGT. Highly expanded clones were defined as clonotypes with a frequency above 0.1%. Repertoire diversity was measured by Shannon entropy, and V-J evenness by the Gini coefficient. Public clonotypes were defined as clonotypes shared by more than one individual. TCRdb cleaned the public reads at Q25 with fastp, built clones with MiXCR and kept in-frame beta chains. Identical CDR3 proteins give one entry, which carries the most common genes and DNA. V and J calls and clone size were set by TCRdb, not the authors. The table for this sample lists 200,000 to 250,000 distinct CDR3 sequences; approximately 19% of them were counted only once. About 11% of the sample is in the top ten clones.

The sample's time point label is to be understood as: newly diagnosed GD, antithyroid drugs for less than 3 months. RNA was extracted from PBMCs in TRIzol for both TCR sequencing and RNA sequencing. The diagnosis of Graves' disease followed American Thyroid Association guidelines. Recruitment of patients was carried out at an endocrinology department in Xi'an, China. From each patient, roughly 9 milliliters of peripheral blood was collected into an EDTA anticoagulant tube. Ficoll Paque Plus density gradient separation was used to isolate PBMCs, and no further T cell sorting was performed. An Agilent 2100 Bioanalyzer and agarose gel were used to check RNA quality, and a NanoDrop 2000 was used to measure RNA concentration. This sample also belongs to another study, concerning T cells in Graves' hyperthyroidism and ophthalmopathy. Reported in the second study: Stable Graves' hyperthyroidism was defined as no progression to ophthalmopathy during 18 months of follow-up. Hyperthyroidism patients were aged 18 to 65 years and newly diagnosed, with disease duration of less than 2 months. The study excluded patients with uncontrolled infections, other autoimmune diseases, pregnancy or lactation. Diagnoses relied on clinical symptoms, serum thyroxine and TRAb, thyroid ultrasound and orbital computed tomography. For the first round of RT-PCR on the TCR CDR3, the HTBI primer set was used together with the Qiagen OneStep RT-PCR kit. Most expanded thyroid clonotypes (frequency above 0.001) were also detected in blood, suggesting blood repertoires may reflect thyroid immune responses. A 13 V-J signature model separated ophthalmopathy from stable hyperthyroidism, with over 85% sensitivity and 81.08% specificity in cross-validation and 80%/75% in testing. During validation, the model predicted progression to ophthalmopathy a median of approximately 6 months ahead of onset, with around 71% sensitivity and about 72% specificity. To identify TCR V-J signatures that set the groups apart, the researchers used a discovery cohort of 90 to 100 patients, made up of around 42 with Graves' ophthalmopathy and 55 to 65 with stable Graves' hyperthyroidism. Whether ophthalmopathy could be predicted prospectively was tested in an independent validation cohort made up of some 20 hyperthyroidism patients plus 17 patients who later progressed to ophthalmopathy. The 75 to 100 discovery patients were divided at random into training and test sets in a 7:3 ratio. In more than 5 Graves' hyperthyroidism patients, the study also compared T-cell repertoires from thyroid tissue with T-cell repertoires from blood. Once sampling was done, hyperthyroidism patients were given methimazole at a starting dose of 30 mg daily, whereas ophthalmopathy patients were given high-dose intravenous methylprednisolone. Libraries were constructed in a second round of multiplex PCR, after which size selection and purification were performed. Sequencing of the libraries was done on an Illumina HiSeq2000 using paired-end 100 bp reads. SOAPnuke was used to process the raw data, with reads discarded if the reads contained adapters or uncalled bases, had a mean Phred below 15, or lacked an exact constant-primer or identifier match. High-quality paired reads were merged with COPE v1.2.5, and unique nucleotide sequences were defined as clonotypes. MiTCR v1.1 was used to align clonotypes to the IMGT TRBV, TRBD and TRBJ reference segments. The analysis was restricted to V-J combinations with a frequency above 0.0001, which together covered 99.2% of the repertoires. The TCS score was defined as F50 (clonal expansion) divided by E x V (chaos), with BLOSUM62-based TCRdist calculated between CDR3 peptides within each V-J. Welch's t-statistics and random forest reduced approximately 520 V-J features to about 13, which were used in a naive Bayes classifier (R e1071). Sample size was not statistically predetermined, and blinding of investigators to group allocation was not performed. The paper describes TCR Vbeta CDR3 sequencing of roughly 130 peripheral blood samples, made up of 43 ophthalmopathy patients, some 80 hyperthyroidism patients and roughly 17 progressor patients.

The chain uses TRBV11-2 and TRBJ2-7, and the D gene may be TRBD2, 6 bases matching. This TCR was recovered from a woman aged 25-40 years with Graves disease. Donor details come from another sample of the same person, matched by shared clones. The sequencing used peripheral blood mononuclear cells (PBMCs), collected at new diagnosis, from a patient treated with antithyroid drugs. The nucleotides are TGTGCCAGCAGCTTATCGGCGGGAATCTTCTCCTACGAGCAGTACTTC. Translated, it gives CASSLSAGIFSYEQYF.